The entry below describes one TCR beta chain. Its target is not known. The source of the sample is a study of CD4+ T cells in melanoma. Study results and limitations: Reportedly, melanoma neoantigen-specific CD4+ T cells showed varied differentiation states.

From germline, CDR1 is ENHRY and CDR2 SYGVKD. V dropped 11 bases and J dropped 4; count of bases not matched to a gene: 15. The CDR3 is 15 amino acids. Only in-frame clones appear in the TCRdb table, and some are missing; sequencing was by immunoSEQ multiplex PCR. The sample has roughly 3,900 clones; 60% to 75% are singletons. This TCR derives from a human donor with melanoma. V and J are TRBV10-3 and TRBJ2-7; TRBD1 agrees at 9 bases. Sample: tumor tissue. CDR3 coding DNA: TGTGCCGCGGGGGCGATGGGGACAGGGTCTTACGAGCAGTACTTC. It translates to CAAGAMGTGSYEQYF.